This T cell receptor beta chain comes out of a study of shared clonotypes between healthy human individuals. Naivety among CD8 cells was defined by CD45RO negativity and positive CCR7 selection, thereby excluding terminally differentiated effector memory CD45RA+ cells. Concerning this clone: Its cognate antigen is unknown.

Repertoires were generated with immunoSEQ multiplex PCR, while TCRdb's copy carries only in-frame clones and drops some. The data show roughly 2.1 million clones, 90% to 95% seen once. Overall study results and limits: The study drew on few donors, limiting represented genetic and exposure-history diversity.

Source material: naive CD8+ T cells from PBMCs. The source of this sequence is a man aged 18 to 29 in good health. Some clones in this sample may be carry-over from other donors' samples.

The CDR3: CASSPAGLAEGSSYEQYF. CDR3 bases: TGTGCCAGCAGTCCCGCCGGGCTAGCGGAGGGGAGCTCCTACGAGCAGTACTTC. The chain carries TRBV27 and TRBJ2-7, with 7 nucleotides matching TRBD2. This CDR3 spans 18 amino acids. Germline V gene sequence: CDR1 MNHEY, CDR2 SMNVEV (reference sequence). Losses at the gene ends were 5 bases for V and 0 bases for J; bases not matched to a gene: 16.